The present T cell receptor (beta chain) was sequenced within a study of metastatic and nonmetastatic thyroid tumors (TCRdb year 2020). About the full investigation: Repertoires were compared across peripheral blood and tumor or nodule tissue samples from malignant and benign thyroid patients.

Beyond this particular receptor, the publication reports: In both blood and tumor samples, TCR beta diversity was reported to be significantly higher in malignant tumors than in benign nodules.

The library relied on PCR. For sequencing, an Illumina HiSeq 4000 was employed. High-throughput sequencing was used to profile the CDR3 region of the TCR beta-chain in every patient. The source study handled its data this way. Drawing on CDR3 differences between clinicopathological groups, the researchers built a classifier meant to tell apart patients with distant-metastatic papillary thyroid cancer. To measure repertoire diversity the researchers used the Shannon index, while the Morisita-Horn index served to gauge how similar the tumor and blood repertoires were. In-frame beta chains were kept once TCRdb had trimmed the public reads at Q25 with fastp and called clones with MiXCR. V and J calls and clone size were set by TCRdb, not the authors. The sample has about 12,000 clones on record, about 12% of them singletons. In total, the top ten clones hold roughly 33% of the sample. Compared with germline, V lacks 5 bases and J lacks 5 bases; bases without a gene match: 4. There are 13 amino acids in the CDR3, from cysteine to phenylalanine inclusive. Only CDR3 DNA remains: 39 bases, in frame from the first base. For CDR1 and CDR2, the germline V gene lists MNHNS and SASEGT.

In its sample, this clone comes out as medium-sized (0.01 to 0.1%). The antigen this receptor binds is unknown. Per-nucleotide qualities are absent, and no much larger clonotype sits a single base away. No treatment had been received by any patient before thyroid surgery. Patient clinical samples collected from about 2012 to 2018 were retrospectively analysed using T-cell receptor beta sequencing. This clonotype was sampled from a female donor with papillary thyroid cancer or a benign thyroid nodule (not recorded which). Some clones in this sample may be carry-over from other donors' samples. The V and J genes are TRBV6-1 and TRBJ1-1; TRBD1 matches 8 bases in the middle. Sample: blood. The DNA sequence is TGTGCCAGCAGTCCCAGGGGGCGGACTGAAGCTTTCTTT. Translated, it gives CASSPRGRTEAFF.